This T cell receptor (beta chain) was obtained from a study of T cell repertoires in cytomegalovirus infection. Across the study: Researchers turned to recently identified HLA-C-restricted CMV epitopes as well as well-studied HLA-B-restricted ones. Both a matching HLA type and CMV infection were indicated by public TCR beta signatures.

TCRdb called the reads again in MiXCR, with one record for every CDR3 protein. The sample has about 110,000 distinct CDR3 sequences, about 30% seen once; the top ten hold about 81%. General observations from the study: It was HLA-C-restricted CMV-specific TCR beta clonotypes that dominated the response ex vivo. Pooled public TCR beta family frequency picked out CMV carriers with the relevant HLA.

The CDR3 is 13 residues long. V lost 7 bases and J lost 5, with 14 bases in between. The germline V gene has CDR1 SGHVS and CDR2 FNYEAQ. For this clonotype: Its antigen is still unknown.

The clonotype originates from a human donor in good health (CMV status not recorded). Some clones in this sample may be carry-over from other donors' samples. The J gene is TRBJ2-5, the V gene TRBV7-6, with D possibly being TRBD2 (7 bases). Sequencing used CD8+ T cells from cultured PBMCs, obtained from culture after CMV antigen stimulation. The CDR3 here is CASTGGQVETQYF. The CDR3 region has the DNA TGTGCCAGCACCGGGGGGCAGGTCGAGACCCAGTACTTC.